This TCR beta chain was obtained from a study of brain T cells in children with intractable seizures. Sequencing was performed with immunoSEQ multiplex PCR; in TCRdb, only in-frame clones are kept and a portion is missing. The sample contains about 340,000 clones, 93% of which appear only once. Per the germline V gene, CDR1 is SEHNR and CDR2 is FQNEAQ (reference sequence). This CDR3 has 12 amino acids. V shed 3 bases and J shed 8 bases, with 10 bases lying between them. Time point in this sample: blood from clinic visit 5 months post-surgery; TSC patient then seizure free. This TCR was sampled from a boy in the first two years of life with tuberous sclerosis and intractable seizures. V usage is TRBV7-9 and J usage is TRBJ1-1, with TRBD1 as a possible D gene (5 bases). Sample: peripheral blood, taken about 5 months after surgery. The CDR3: CASSFREIEAFF. The CDR3 nucleotides are TGTGCCAGCAGCTTCAGGGAAATAGAAGCTTTCTTT.